Following are 16 T cell receptor beta chains from one sample sequenced in a study of T-cell reconstitution after alpha-beta-depleted transplantation in children (dated by TCRdb to about 2016). This specimen's treatment or condition label, per the study, means: allogeneic hematopoietic cell transplantation with graft depleted of TCRalphabeta T cells and CD19 B cells. Library prep was done by PCR. Sequenced on an Illumina HiSeq 2500. TCR libraries were prepared with molecular barcoding, using unique molecular identifiers to normalize TCRbeta repertoire quantification. The public reads were quality trimmed at Q25 with fastp and then assembled into clones with MiXCR by TCRdb, keeping productive beta chains. A single entry per CDR3 protein holds the most common genes and DNA from its merged rows. The sample has 45,000 to 50,000 distinct CDR3 sequences on record, about 50% of them singletons. Approximately 38% of the sample comes from the top ten.

Sequenced material: peripheral blood, taken before TCRalphabeta/CD19-depleted stem cell transplant. The receptors originated from a boy under two years old with SCID, due to receive a stem cell transplant.

V is TRBV7-7 and J is TRBJ2-1; TRBD2 aligns across 8 bases. The ends lost 0 bases at V and 8 bases at J; junction bases unmatched: 6. CDR1 and CDR2 from the germline V gene are SSHAT and FNYEAQ (reference sequence). The CDR3 covers 15 residues. The CDR3, as DNA: TGTGCCAGCAGCTTAGCTCCAGCGGGGGCCCATGAGCAGTTCTTC. Amino acids: CASSLAPAGAHEQFF.

This clonotype was seen a handful of times. The gene calls are TRBV20-1 and TRBJ1-5; D not resolved. V was clipped by 0 bases and J by 4 bases, with 10 bases between them. CDR1 is DFQATT, CDR2 SNEGSKA, per germline (reference sequence). The CDR3 is made up of 14 amino acids. Here the CDR3 DNA reads TGCAGTGCTAGAGATTTTAACAGTAATCAGCCCCAGCATTTT. It codes for CSARDFNSNQPQHF.

This clonotype was seen a handful of times. The CDR3 reads CASSQEEISGGYEQYF. The CDR3 DNA reads as TGCGCCAGCAGCCAAGAGGAAATTAGCGGGGGTTACGAGCAGTACTTC. The J gene is TRBJ2-7, the V gene TRBV4-1; 9 nucleotides align to TRBD2. The trim removed 0 bases at V and 4 bases at J, leaving 7 bases unmatched. Germline V gene sequence: CDR1 MGHRA, CDR2 YSYEKL. This CDR3 has 16 residues.

This clonotype was counted only a few times. The chain recombines TRBV12-3 or TRBV12-4 with TRBJ2-1, with D perhaps given as TRBD1 or TRBD2 (6 bases each). CDR3 size: 14 residues. V lost 7 bases and J lost 6, with 16 bases in between. The CDR3 sequence: CASTLVGGGNEQFF. CDR3 nucleotides: TGTGCCAGCACCCTTGTGGGGGGCGGCAATGAGCAGTTCTTC.

This rearrangement joins TRBV12-3 or TRBV12-4 to TRBJ1-2; D uncertain. V shed 1 base and J shed 3 bases, with 9 bases lying between them. This CDR3 is built from 14 residues. In nucleotides, the CDR3 is TGTGCCAGCAGTTTAGGCCACGGTGACTATGGCTACACCTTC. It codes for CASSLGHGDYGYTF.

The genes are TRBV4-1 and TRBJ1-1, with D possibly TRBD1 on 5 matching bases. In germline, CDR1 is MGHRA, CDR2 YSYEKL. The V gene lost 1 base and the J gene lost 3 bases, with 12 bases spanning the gap. CDR3 length: 15 residues. CDR3 in DNA: TGCGCCAGCAGCCAAGTCAGGGCCCCCGACACTGAAGCTTTCTTT. Its protein product is CASSQVRAPDTEAFF.

The rearrangement uses TRBV5-1 and TRBJ2-2; 8 bases agree with TRBD1. V was clipped by 4 bases and J by 4 bases; unmatched bases: 6. The CDR3 loop spans 15 amino acids. The germline V gene has CDR1 SGHRS and CDR2 YFSETQ. CDR3 in amino acids: CASSPRGQGTGELFF. The CDR3 DNA reads as TGCGCCAGCAGCCCCAGGGGGCAGGGCACCGGGGAGCTGTTTTTT.

The rearrangement joins TRBV5-5 to TRBJ1-2; D is ambiguous. The V and J ends lost 0 bases and 5 bases respectively, with 14 bases between them. This CDR3 region has 15 residues. Germline V lookup: CDR1 SGHKS, CDR2 YYEKEE (reference sequence). The CDR3, as DNA: TGTGCCAGCAGCTTGGTATCCTCGGATAAGTATGGCTACACCTTC. It encodes CASSLVSSDKYGYTF.

The genes are TRBV4-2 and TRBJ2-3; 7 bases are shared with TRBD2. The CDR3 runs 15 residues. Germline assignment: CDR1 LGHNA and CDR2 YNFKEQ. The V gene end was trimmed by 0 bases and the J gene end by 8 bases; junction bases not matched to a gene: 8. CDR3 nucleotides: TGTGCCAGCAGCCAAGACGAGGGGAGGGGTAGTACGCAGTATTTT. Translation: CASSQDEGRGSTQYF.

J is TRBJ2-1 and V is TRBV4-1, with 10 positions matching TRBD2. The CDR3 runs 17 residues. Losses at the gene ends were 2 bases for V and 0 bases for J; bases not matched to a gene: 4. The germline V gene encodes CDR1 MGHRA and CDR2 YSYEKL. CDR3 sequence (DNA): TGCGCCAGCAGCCAAACTAGCGGGGTGAGCTCCTACAATGAGCAGTTCTTC. Its protein is CASSQTSGVSSYNEQFF.

There are a few counts of this clonotype. V and J are TRBV5-8 and TRBJ2-3; a possible D gene is TRBD1 (6 bases). V was clipped by 0 bases and J by 5 bases, with 16 bases between them. The germline V gene encodes CDR1 SGHTS and CDR2 YDEGEE. This CDR3 comprises 16 residues. The CDR3 DNA sequence: TGTGCCAGCAGCTTGGGGTTTACAGGGCACGGAGATACGCAGTATTTT. It encodes CASSLGFTGHGDTQYF. The complete variable domain, with remaining parts taken from reference TRBV5-8 and TRBJ2-3, reads EAGVTQSPTHLIKTRGQQATLRCSPISGHTSVYWYQQALGLGLQFLLWYDEGEERNRGNFPPRFSGRQFPNYSSELNVNALELEDSALYLCASSLGFTGHGDTQYFGPGTRLTVL.

This chain connects TRBV5-1 to TRBJ2-7; D might be TRBD1 (6 bases). The CDR3 is 13 amino acids. Deletions cut 0 bases from V and 3 bases from J, with 7 bases between. Germline V gives CDR1 SGHRS, CDR2 YFSETQ. In DNA, the CDR3 is TGCGCCAGCAGCTTGGGGACAGACTACGAGCAGTACTTC. Residues: CASSLGTDYEQYF.

V and J are TRBV7-2 and TRBJ2-5, with 7 bases that match TRBD1. Trimming at V came to 5 bases and at J to 2 bases, leaving 2 bases not matched to a gene. The CDR3 spans 13 residues. Germline V lookup: CDR1 SGHTA, CDR2 FQGNSA. CDR3 DNA: TGTGCCAGCAGCCCGACAGGGCAAGAGACCCAGTACTTC. Amino acids: CASSPTGQETQYF.

This sequence joins TRBV4-2 and TRBJ2-3; 8 bases match TRBD2. The V gene end was trimmed by 0 bases and the J gene end by 0 bases; junction bases not matched to a gene: 2. Germline V gives CDR1 LGHNA, CDR2 YNFKEQ. The CDR3 is 16 residues long. CDR3 sequence reads: CASSQDERGSTDTQYF. The CDR3 DNA follows: TGTGCCAGCAGCCAAGATGAGCGGGGGAGCACAGATACGCAGTATTTT.

The genes are TRBV5-6 and TRBJ1-2, with a possible D match to TRBD1 (5 bases). V was clipped by 3 bases and J by 2 bases, with 11 bases between them. The CDR3 sequence is 14 residues long. Germline assignment: CDR1 SGHDT and CDR2 YYEEEE. The chain's CDR3 is CASSSTGRNYGYTF. Written as DNA, the CDR3 is TGTGCCAGCAGCTCGACGGGACGGAACTATGGCTACACCTTC.

This clonotype was seen just once. The V call is TRBV13, the J call TRBJ2-7; 11 positions agree with TRBD2. The CDR3 covers 14 residues. V dropped 5 bases and J dropped 4; count of bases not matched to a gene: 4. Germline loops: CDR1 PRHDT, CDR2 FYEKMQ (reference sequence). Here the CDR3 reads CASSVGLAAYEQYF. The CDR3 DNA follows: TGTGCCAGCAGCGTGGGACTAGCGGCTTACGAGCAGTACTTC.